The rows below give T cell receptor beta chains drawn from one sample of a study of shared clonotypes between healthy human individuals. The repertoire was sequenced with immunoSEQ multiplex PCR; TCRdb's copy has only in-frame clones and lacks some. The sample holds fewer than 1.8 million clones; roughly 98.5% are singletons and the top ten take over 0.3%. Material for sequencing was naive CD4+ T cells sorted from blood. These receptors were taken from a man aged 25 to 40 in good health. The CDR3 runs from the conserved cysteine through the conserved F or W. Rows may omit the clone size; those that give it use once, few, many or a size class.

- TRBV7-9 CASSLETGGEQYF
- TRBV5-1 CASSASPRGTNEQFF
- TRBV28 CASSFAGSLLLYTF
- TRBV7-9 CASSLAAPSSSYEQYF
- TRBV5-1 CASSLNQDLYEQYF
- TRBV6-6 CASLAGPFTGELFF
- TRBV18 CASSPGDRNEQYF
- TRBV5-1 CASSLDPGGANTEAFF
- TRBV6-6 CASSYSAHQETQYF
- TRBV7-6 CASSLAGTGGNEQYF
few TRBV7-9 CASSLIGVEGYGYTF
- TRBV10-2 CASSDEGAVEKLFF
- TRBV11-2 CASNHRGPRNEQFF
- TRBV12-2 CASRLDGTGGTDTQYF
- TRBV6-1 CASSQGVSAEKLFF
- TRBV21-1 CASSKIGGNQPQHF
- TRBV11-3 CASSSDREKNIQYF
- TRBV7-8 CASRPQDRVVYEQYF
- TRBV28 CASSPLRGDNEQFF
- TRBV7-6 CASSSTSPGLATEQYF
- TRBV5-4 CASSLAGAGDTQYF
- TRBV28 CASTPRWSFEKLFF
- TRBV7-3 CASSARQGASTGELFF
- TRBV28 CASSLIGTGSTDTQYF
- TRBV7-9 CASSFPAGQGTFYNEQFF
- TRBV5-1 CASSLARAGFPTEAFF
- TRBV6-1 CASTVENGNTEAFF
- TRBV5-1 CASSTAGTRNTGELFF
- TRBV5-1 CASSLVPGSSYEQYF
once TRBV2 CASSAQGNEQFF
- TRBV6-5 CASSRGAGNTIYF
- TRBV5-1 CASSPDLSRANVLTF
- TRBV5-1 CASSLEFYNEQFF
- TRBV5-1 CASSLAPQRKDTGELFF
- TRBV7-9 CATSGGIYEQYF
- TRBV5-1 CASSSAGVGEQYF
- TRBV5-4 CASGQEYYGYTF
- TRBV7-6 CASSSPTSGVYEQYF
- TRBV9 CASSVGTGRGVETQYF
- TRBV6-5 CASSYSVGLEQYF
- TRBV6-1 CASRFSGIADTQYF
- TRBV9 CASSPDRPLRNNTQYF
- TRBV18 CASSLTSIYEQYF
- TRBV11-2 CASSLGTDFFYGYTF
- TRBV6-1 CASRELFGGSYEQYF
- TRBV6-1 CASSEGIGLAGQETQYF
- TRBV7-8 CASSEVRRPQHF